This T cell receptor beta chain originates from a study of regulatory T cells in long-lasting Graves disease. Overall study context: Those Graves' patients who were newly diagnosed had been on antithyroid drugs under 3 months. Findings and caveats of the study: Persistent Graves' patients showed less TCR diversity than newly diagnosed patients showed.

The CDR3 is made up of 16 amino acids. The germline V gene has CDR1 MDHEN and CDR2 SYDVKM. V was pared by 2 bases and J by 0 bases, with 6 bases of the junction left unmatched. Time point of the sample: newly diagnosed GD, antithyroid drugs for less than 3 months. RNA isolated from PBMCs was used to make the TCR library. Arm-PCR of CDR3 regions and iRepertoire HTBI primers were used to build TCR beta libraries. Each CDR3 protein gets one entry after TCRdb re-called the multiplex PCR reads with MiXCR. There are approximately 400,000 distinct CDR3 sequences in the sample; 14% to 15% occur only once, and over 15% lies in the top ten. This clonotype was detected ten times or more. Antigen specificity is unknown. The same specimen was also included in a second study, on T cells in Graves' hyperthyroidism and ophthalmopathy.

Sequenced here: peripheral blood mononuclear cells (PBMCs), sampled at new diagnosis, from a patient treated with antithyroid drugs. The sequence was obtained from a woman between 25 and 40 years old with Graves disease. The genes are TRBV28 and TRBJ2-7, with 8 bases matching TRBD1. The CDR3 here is CASSLLQGVFSYEQYF. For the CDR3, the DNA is TGTGCCAGCAGTTTACTACAGGGGGTCTTCTCCTACGAGCAGTACTTC.